This T cell receptor beta chain was obtained from a study of technical replicates of blood from a handful of donors. Libraries were prepared by immunoSEQ multiplex PCR; TCRdb keeps only in-frame clonotypes and omits some of them. The sample shows around 70,000 clones, approximately 95% of them seen only once. Germline CDR1 MDHEN, CDR2 SYDVKM. Trimming cost V 6 bases and J 7 bases; bases outside gene matches: 9. The length of the CDR3 is 15 residues. The receptor was derived from a human donor in good health. The chain uses TRBV28 and TRBJ2-2, with 9 bases that match TRBD1. Specimen: T cells isolated from PBMCs. The CDR3 nucleotides are TGTGCCAGCAGCACACCGGGACAGGGCTACGGGGAGCTGTTTTTT. This codes for CASSTPGQGYGELFF.